This T cell receptor (beta chain) comes out of a study of cytomegalovirus exposure and HLA in healthy donors. General study points: Cytomegalovirus-associated TCR beta chains were listed, numbering under 200.

From germline, CDR1 is SGHTA and CDR2 FQGNSA. Trimming stripped 5 bases from V and 0 bases from J, with 7 bases between. This CDR3 has 13 amino acids. As to this clone: As yet, its antigen is unknown.

Profiled with immunoSEQ multiplex PCR; TCRdb holds only in-frame clones, not every one. The table lists 200,000 or so clones, 83% of them singletons. The chain uses TRBV7-2 and TRBJ1-1, with D uncertain. The sample was PBMCs. This sequence originates from a woman between 18 and 29 years old in good health and CMV-seronegative. CDR3 in amino acids: CASSASVNTEAFF. The CDR3 DNA reads as TGTGCCAGCAGCGCGTCCGTGAACACTGAAGCTTTCTTT.